What follows are 8 T cell receptor beta chains derived from one specimen sequenced in a study of T cell changes during pregnancy in multiple sclerosis (dated by TCRdb to the late 2010s). Libraries were made using the immunoSEQ multiplex PCR assay. TCRdb retrieved this table from immuneACCESS and kept in-frame rearrangements only. Not all clones are present; in checked studies, unresolved V genes account for under half, and no reason is known for the remainder. The sample includes some 40,000 clones, with 85% to 95% observed a single time. Over 0.4% of the sample goes to the ten largest clones. The specimen comprised CD4+ T cells from peripheral blood mononuclear cells, sampled in the first trimester of pregnancy. The receptors derive from a female donor with multiple sclerosis, enrolled in a pregnancy study.

The chain carries TRBV19 and TRBJ2-3; 11 positions match TRBD2. CDR3 size: 16 residues. CDR1 LNHDA and CDR2 SQIVND come from the germline V gene (reference sequence). Trimming removed 4 bases from V and 2 bases from J; junction bases left unmatched: 5. The CDR3 DNA reads as TGTGCCAGTAGTAAAGTAGCGGGGGGGATCACAGATACGCAGTATTTT. Its translation is CASSKVAGGITDTQYF.

The rearrangement uses TRBV7-3 and TRBJ2-1, with TRBD1 as a possible D gene (6 bases). There are 15 residues in the CDR3. CDR1 and CDR2 from the germline V gene are SGHTA and FQGTGA. V dropped 5 bases and J dropped 5 bases, with 16 bases sitting between them. The CDR3 sequence is CASSPTGTFNNEQFF. CDR3 nucleotides: TGTGCCAGCAGCCCTACAGGGACGTTTAACAATGAGCAGTTCTTC.

The sample holds one count of this clone. The chain carries TRBV14 and TRBJ2-5; D is possibly TRBD1 (6 bases). The germline gives CDR1 SGHDN, CDR2 FVKESK. This CDR3 has 14 amino acids. Between the trimmed V and J ends, which lost 0 bases and 4 bases, there was a span of 9 bases. For the CDR3, the DNA is TGTGCCAGCAGCCAAGATAGGGGGAGAGAGACCCAGTACTTC. Translating gives CASSQDRGRETQYF.

The CDR3, as DNA: TGTGCCAGCAGACCTGACAGGACGGGGAATGAGCAGTTCTTC. This translates into CASRPDRTGNEQFF. The rearrangement joins TRBV6-5 to TRBJ2-1, with D maybe TRBD1 (6 bases). Germline V gene sequence: CDR1 MNHEY, CDR2 SVGAGI. This CDR3 has 14 amino acids. V was trimmed by 6 bases and J by 7 bases, leaving 16 bases between them.

This clone was observed a single time. V gene TRBV5-5 combines with J gene TRBJ2-7; D call uncertain. Trimming stripped 1 base from V and 2 bases from J, with 10 bases between. The CDR3 has 14 amino acids. Per the germline V gene, CDR1 is SGHKS and CDR2 is YYEKEE (reference sequence). CDR3 nucleotide sequence: TGTGCCAGCAGCTTGACGGCAGGTACCTACGAGCAGTACTTC. Its protein product is CASSLTAGTYEQYF.

This chain uses TRBV2 with TRBJ1-3; a possible D gene is TRBD1 (6 bases). V was clipped by 4 bases and J by 1 base, with 11 bases between them. This CDR3 has 15 residues. Germline V CDR1 and CDR2: SNHLY, FYNNEI. CDR3 DNA: TGTGCCAGCAGTGTTGATAGGGGGTCTGGAAACACCATATATTTT. It encodes CASSVDRGSGNTIYF.

The chain employs TRBV7-2 and TRBJ2-1, with TRBD2 identical over 7 bases. V was clipped by 1 base and J by 5 bases; unmatched bases: 2. CDR1 is SGHTA and CDR2 is FQGNSA in the germline V gene. The CDR3 extends over 14 amino acids. The CDR3 is CASSLDGTNNEQFF. The CDR3 nucleotides are TGTGCCAGCAGCTTAGATGGGACTAACAATGAGCAGTTCTTC.

The sample holds one count of this clone. The chain employs TRBV5-4 and TRBJ2-2; D perhaps matches TRBD1 (6 bases). V lost 4 bases, J lost 6 bases, and 16 bases lay in between. Germline V gene lookup returns CDR1 SGHNT and CDR2 YYREEE (reference sequence). The CDR3 sequence is 15 residues long. The CDR3 spells CASSRQGWVAGELFF. In DNA, the CDR3 is TGTGCCAGCAGCCGTCAGGGGTGGGTGGCCGGGGAGCTGTTTTTT. The full variable domain, completed using reference TRBV5-4 and TRBJ2-2, is ETGVTQSPTHLIKTRGQQVTLRCSSQSGHNTVSWYQQALGQGPQFIFQYYREEENGRGNFPPRFSGLQFPNYSSELNVNALELDDSALYLCASSRQGWVAGELFFGEGSRLTVL.